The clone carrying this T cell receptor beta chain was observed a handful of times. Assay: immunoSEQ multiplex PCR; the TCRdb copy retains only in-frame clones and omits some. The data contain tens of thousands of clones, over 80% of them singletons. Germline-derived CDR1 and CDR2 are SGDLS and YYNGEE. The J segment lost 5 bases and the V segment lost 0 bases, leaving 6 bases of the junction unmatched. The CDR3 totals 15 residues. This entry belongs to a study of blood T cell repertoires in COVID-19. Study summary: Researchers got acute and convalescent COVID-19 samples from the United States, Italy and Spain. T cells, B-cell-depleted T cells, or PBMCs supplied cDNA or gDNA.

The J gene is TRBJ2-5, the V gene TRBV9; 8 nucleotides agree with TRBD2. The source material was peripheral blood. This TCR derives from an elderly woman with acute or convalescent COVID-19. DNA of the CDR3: TGTGCCAGCAGCGTAGGGCAAGCGGGAGTTGAGACCCAGTACTTC. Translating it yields CASSVGQAGVETQYF.